A single sample is the source of the 28 T cell receptor beta chains below, sequenced in a study of post-analysis software for immune sequencing data. Study-wide points: Patients had higher frequencies than controls of about 5 TRBV segments, including TRBV5-6, TRBV5-1 and TRBV20-1.

TCR beta cDNA libraries had unique molecular identifiers. One entry per CDR3 protein results from TCRdb running MiXCR on the PCR reads. Among 380,000 or so distinct CDR3 sequences listed, approximately 38% were seen once. Their antigen targets remain unknown. The sample was blood. These receptor sequences come from a girl aged 10 to 17 with multiple sclerosis.

The chain carries TRBV6-2 or TRBV6-3 and TRBJ2-5, with 7 bases matching TRBD1. Gene TRBJ2-7 matches the end of the DNA better, so the J call may be wrong. The germline V gene has CDR1 MNHEY and CDR2 SVGEGT. The CDR3 consists of 14 residues. The CDR3 here is CASSPRTGDGEQYF. The CDR3 nucleotides are TGTGCCAGCAGTCCCCGCACAGGGGATGGCGAGCAGTACTTC.

V and J are TRBV20-1 and TRBJ2-2; D call uncertain. Per germline, CDR1 DFQATT and CDR2 SNEGSKA (reference sequence). Trimming cost V 6 bases and J 5 bases, with 13 bases left between them. The CDR3 has 13 residues. The CDR3 DNA sequence: TGCAGTGCCCGGCCCGTGGGAACCGGGGAGCTGTTTTTT. This gives the protein CSARPVGTGELFF.

The CDR3 DNA reads TGTGCCATCAGTCGACAGGGTGAGGAAGAGACCCAGTACTTC. Translated: CAISRQGEEETQYF. The chain uses TRBV10-3 and TRBJ2-5; TRBD1 aligns across 7 bases. This CDR3 contains 14 residues. Germline V lookup: CDR1 ENHRY, CDR2 SYGVKD. V was clipped by 5 bases and J by 3 bases; unmatched bases: 6.

This clonotype was detected only a few times. This chain connects TRBV9 to TRBJ2-1, with unresolved D. Germline V CDR1 and CDR2: SGDLS, YYNGEE. CDR3 length equals 15 residues. V dropped 3 bases and J dropped 2 bases, with 12 bases sitting between them. The DNA of the CDR3 is TGTGCCAGCAGCGAAGTTGGGTTTACCTACAATGAGCAGTTCTTC. It translates to CASSEVGFTYNEQFF.

This clonotype appeared a few times. V usage is TRBV20-1 and J usage is TRBJ2-7; 7 nucleotides align to TRBD2. CDR3 size: 12 residues. V was clipped by 6 bases and J by 4 bases; unmatched bases: 6. The germline V gene has CDR1 DFQATT and CDR2 SNEGSKA (reference sequence). The CDR3 sequence: CSAGRGEYEQYF. In DNA, the CDR3 is TGCAGTGCAGGTCGGGGGGAGTACGAGCAGTACTTC.

The chain links TRBV29-1 to TRBJ1-1; 8 nucleotides align to TRBD1. V was pared by 4 bases and J by 11 bases, with 15 bases of the junction left unmatched. Germline assignment: CDR1 SQVTM and CDR2 ANQGSEA. The CDR3 covers 14 residues. The CDR3 nucleotides read TGCAGCGTTGGGTCTCCGGGACAGGCAGGACGGGCTTTCTTT. Protein product: CSVGSPGQAGRAFF.

This clonotype appeared a few times. In nucleotides, the CDR3 is TGCAGTGTTAGGACAGGGGGCAACAGAGGGAACACTGAAGCTTTCTTT. As protein: CSVRTGGNRGNTEAFF. The chain joins TRBV20-1 to TRBJ1-1; the match to TRBD1 covers 11 bases. V lost 7 bases to trimming and J lost 1 base; unmatched junction nucleotides: 11. Germline lookup yields CDR1 DFQATT and CDR2 SNEGSKA (reference sequence). This CDR3 has 16 residues.

The chain is built from TRBV4-3 and TRBJ2-1; 8 bases fit TRBD2. The V and J ends lost 0 bases and 8 bases, in that order; junction bases with no gene match: 15. Germline CDR1 LGHNA, CDR2 YSLEER. The length of the CDR3 is 18 residues. This CDR3 reads CASSQDLGGAGERDEQFF. CDR3 nucleotides: TGCGCCAGCAGCCAAGATCTCGGCGGAGCGGGGGAGCGTGATGAGCAGTTCTTC.

This chain joins TRBV15 and TRBJ2-6; unclear D gene. Germline loops: CDR1 LNHNV, CDR2 YYDKDF (reference sequence). The V end lost 0 bases, the J end lost 1 base, and 4 bases lay between the germline ends. The CDR3 has 15 amino acids. For the CDR3, the DNA is TGTGCCACCAGCAGAGATCAGTCTGGGGCCAACGTCCTGACTTTC. Translation gives CATSRDQSGANVLTF.

The chain recombines TRBV3-1 with TRBJ2-5; TRBD2 matches 8 bases. Germline-derived CDR1 and CDR2 are LGHDT and YNNKEL (reference sequence). The CDR3 is made up of 15 amino acids. The V segment lost 5 bases and the J segment 5 bases; nucleotides outside the gene matches: 10. The CDR3 spells CASSGHSGASETQYF. The CDR3 nucleotides are TGTGCCAGCAGCGGTCATAGCGGGGCCTCGGAGACCCAGTACTTC.

This rearrangement joins TRBV6-5 to TRBJ2-5; D unresolved. The CDR3 has 14 residues. Trimming removed 6 bases from V and 4 bases from J, with 15 bases in between. Per germline, CDR1 MNHEY and CDR2 SVGAGI. The CDR3 DNA reads TGTGCCAGCAGCCTATCCGTTGGCGCAGAGACCCAGTACTTC. Protein sequence: CASSLSVGAETQYF.

V gene TRBV7-2 combines with J gene TRBJ2-7, with D possibly matching TRBD1 (5 bases). V dropped 0 bases and J dropped 7 bases, with 19 bases sitting between them. The CDR3 is made up of 16 amino acids. Germline assignment: CDR1 SGHTA and CDR2 FQGNSA. CDR3 protein: CASSLAWTWEEIEQYF. CDR3 coding DNA: TGTGCCAGCAGCTTAGCATGGACATGGGAAGAAATTGAGCAGTACTTC.

The V gene is TRBV11-3, the J gene TRBJ2-3; 14 bases fit TRBD2. The CDR3 contains 16 residues. J gave up 9 bases and V 5 bases, and 10 bases lay outside the gene matches. Germline CDR1 and CDR2: SGHNT and YENEEA. The chain's CDR3 is CASSPTSGGAQGTQYF. DNA of the CDR3: TGTGCCAGCAGCCCGACTAGCGGGGGGGCCCAGGGGACGCAGTATTTT.

The chain combines TRBV4-2 with TRBJ2-3; 11 nucleotides align to TRBD2. Germline V gives CDR1 LGHNA, CDR2 YNFKEQ. The CDR3 consists of 16 residues. The V and J ends lost 0 bases and 7 bases, in that order; junction bases with no gene match: 6. The CDR3 reads CASSQESLAGGNTQYF. The CDR3 coding sequence is TGTGCCAGCAGCCAAGAATCTCTAGCGGGGGGCAATACGCAGTATTTT.

V is TRBV3-1 and J is TRBJ2-6; D uncertain. The CDR3 spans 16 residues. Germline V gene sequence: CDR1 LGHDT, CDR2 YNNKEL (reference sequence). V lost 0 bases to trimming and J lost 0 bases, with 6 bases between them. CDR3 DNA sequence: TGTGCCAGCAGCCAAGATTGGGGCTCTGGGGCCAACGTCCTGACTTTC. It codes for CASSQDWGSGANVLTF.

The chain couples TRBV28 to TRBJ1-2; 8 bases are a match to TRBD1. V shed 4 bases, J shed 13 bases, and the junction held 17 bases outside the gene matches. Per the germline V gene, CDR1 is MDHEN and CDR2 is SYDVKM. This CDR3 spans 15 amino acids. The CDR3 nucleotides are TGTGCCAGCAGTTCGGACCCGGGACAGGCCTCTGCCAGCACCTTC. This encodes CASSSDPGQASASTF.

Notes on this clonotype: A read error may explain this, as a much larger clone is one base away. The chain is built from TRBV7-9 and TRBJ2-7; D unresolved. V lost 1 base and J 3 bases, leaving 7 bases between the germline ends. CDR1 is SEHNR and CDR2 is FQNEAQ in the germline V gene (reference sequence). The CDR3 loop spans 13 amino acids. The CDR3 sequence is CASSLGRCYEQYF. CDR3 nucleotide sequence: TGTGCCAGCAGCTTAGGACGCTGCTACGAGCAGTACTTC.

This clonotype has more than one count but fewer than ten. The chain couples TRBV6-5 to TRBJ2-7, with 9 positions matching TRBD2. J gave up 1 base and V 0 bases, and 7 bases lay outside the gene matches. The CDR3 spans 17 residues. Germline V gives CDR1 MNHEY, CDR2 SVGAGI. The chain's CDR3 is CASSYSVVAGVSYEQYF. Written as DNA, the CDR3 is TGTGCCAGCAGTTACTCCGTTGTAGCGGGGGTTTCCTACGAGCAGTACTTC.

The J gene is TRBJ1-2, the V gene TRBV5-1; TRBD1 agrees at 8 bases. This CDR3 has 16 amino acids. Germline trimming cut 7 bases from V and 1 base from J; bases unmatched to any gene: 12. The germline V gene encodes CDR1 SGHRS and CDR2 YFSETQ. The CDR3 DNA follows: TGCGCCAGCTCAACAGACAGGGGACAGCTTAACTATGGCTACACCTTC. Translated, it gives CASSTDRGQLNYGYTF.

The table lists this clonotype with a few counts. The chain carries TRBV5-1 and TRBJ2-6; no firm D call. V dropped 0 bases and J dropped 1 base, with 5 bases sitting between them. CDR3 length: 15 residues. CDR1 is SGHRS and CDR2 is YFSETQ in the germline V gene. The DNA of the CDR3 is TGCGCCAGCAGCTTGGACCAGTCTGGGGCCAACGTCCTGACTTTC. It is translated as CASSLDQSGANVLTF.

This clonotype was picked up many times. The gene calls are TRBV12-3 or TRBV12-4 and TRBJ1-2; maybe TRBD1 (5 bases). Between the trimmed V and J ends, which lost 4 bases and 3 bases, there was a span of 6 bases. There are 12 residues in the CDR3. CDR3 nucleotides: TGTGCCAGCAGTTGGGGGGACTATGGCTACACCTTC. It yields the protein CASSWGDYGYTF.

V is TRBV4-1 and J is TRBJ1-1; no reliable D call. The germline V and J ends were trimmed by 3 bases and 6 bases, with 14 bases remaining between them. This CDR3 has 14 amino acids. Germline lookup yields CDR1 MGHRA and CDR2 YSYEKL. The CDR3 DNA is TGCGCCAGCAGCCACGTCTACAGTACCGCTGAAGCTTTCTTT. Translated, it gives CASSHVYSTAEAFF.

The chain has TRBV29-1 and TRBJ1-3; D is uncertain. The V end lost 5 bases, the J end lost 1 base, and 9 bases lay between the germline ends. Looked up from germline, CDR1 is SQVTM and CDR2 is ANQGSEA. The CDR3 spans 13 residues. Here the CDR3 reads CSVREVSGNTIYF. CDR3 nucleotide sequence: TGCAGCGTTCGAGAAGTGTCTGGAAACACCATATATTTT.

CDR3 sequence: CASSLPQGGPSNQPQHF. CDR3 coding DNA: TGTGCCAGCAGTTTACCCCAGGGGGGGCCTAGCAATCAGCCCCAGCATTTT. This chain uses TRBV28 with TRBJ1-5, with 7 bases aligning to TRBD1. The CDR3 runs to 17 residues. The V gene's germline CDR1 is MDHEN and CDR2 SYDVKM. Trimming cost V 2 bases and J 0 bases; bases outside gene matches: 7.

There are a few counts of this clonotype. J is TRBJ2-3 and V is TRBV3-1, with TRBD2 matching over 8 bases. CDR1 and CDR2 from the germline V gene are LGHDT and YNNKEL (reference sequence). V was pared by 2 bases and J by 2 bases, with 6 bases of the junction left unmatched. This CDR3 spans 16 amino acids. The CDR3 DNA sequence: TGTGCCAGCAGCCAACAAATTAGCGGGGACACAGATACGCAGTATTTT. This gives the protein CASSQQISGDTDTQYF.

The rearrangement joins TRBV12-3 or TRBV12-4 to TRBJ1-1; no clear D gene. V lost 1 base, J lost 8 bases, and 14 bases lay in between. This CDR3 is 14 amino acids long. The CDR3 sequence: CASSLGSGPLEAFF. In DNA form, the CDR3 reads TGTGCCAGCAGTTTAGGGTCGGGCCCCCTAGAAGCTTTCTTT.

As for this clonotype: A much larger clone lies one base from this, so it may be a read error. The chain recombines TRBV10-3 with TRBJ2-7; unclear D gene. Germline loops: CDR1 ENHRY, CDR2 SYGVKD. With 2 bases removed from V and 5 bases from J, the gap between germline ends came to 10 bases. CDR3 length: 13 residues. The CDR3 DNA follows: TGTGCCATCAGTGAGGGGAAAGGCCACGAGCAGTACTTC. It is translated as CAISEGKGHEQYF.

In this sample, this clonotype turned up a few times. A junction end diverges from the germline sequence, so it may reflect a read error. V usage is TRBV28 and J usage is TRBJ2-7, with D maybe TRBD1 (5 bases). The CDR3 loop spans 17 amino acids. The V gene's germline CDR1 is MDHEN and CDR2 SYDVKM. As DNA, the CDR3 is TGTGCCAGCAGTGCGGTAGGGCAGGGTGCTTACTCCTACGGGCAGTACTTC. Translated, it gives CASSAVGQGAYSYGQYF.